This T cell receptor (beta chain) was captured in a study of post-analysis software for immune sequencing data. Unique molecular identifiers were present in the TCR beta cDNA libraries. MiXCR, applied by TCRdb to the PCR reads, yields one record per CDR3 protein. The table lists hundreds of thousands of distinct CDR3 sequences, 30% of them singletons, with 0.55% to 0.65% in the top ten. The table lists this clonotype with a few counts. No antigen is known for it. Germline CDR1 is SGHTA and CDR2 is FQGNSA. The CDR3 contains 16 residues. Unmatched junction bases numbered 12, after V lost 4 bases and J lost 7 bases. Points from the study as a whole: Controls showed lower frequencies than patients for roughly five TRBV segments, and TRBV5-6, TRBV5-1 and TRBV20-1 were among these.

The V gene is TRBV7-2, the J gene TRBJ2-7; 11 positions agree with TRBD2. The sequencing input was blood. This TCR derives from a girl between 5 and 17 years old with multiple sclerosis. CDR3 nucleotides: TGTGCCAGCAGCTCCCATCTGACTAGCGGGACCAGAGAGCAGTACTTC. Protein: CASSSHLTSGTREQYF.